Here is one TCR beta chain with its context. Its antigen is unidentified. During the collection period, no donor immune events like infections were recorded. The data are from a study of identifying expanded T cells in peripheral blood. Regarding the study as a whole: About 1.2 clones differed between technical replicates, versus 16.4 and 19 over time. Across healthy donors, higher total template counts meant significantly greater approximately 2-week count variance.

The repertoire was sequenced with immunoSEQ multiplex PCR; TCRdb's copy has only in-frame clones and lacks some. Here the sample spans around 95,000 clones, around 90% being singletons. Germline V gene lookup returns CDR1 SGHRS and CDR2 YFSETQ. V was shortened by 7 bases and J by 5 bases, with 18 bases between the two germline ends. CDR3 length equals 14 residues. The V call is TRBV5-1, the J call TRBJ1-1; no firm D call. This receptor was taken from a person aged 18 to 70 in good health. What was sequenced was blood. The CDR3 sequence is CASSGGGDGTEAFF. In DNA, the CDR3 is TGCGCCAGCTCGGGAGGTGGAGATGGAACTGAAGCTTTCTTT. Full variable domain (missing parts from reference TRBV5-1 and TRBJ1-1): KAGVTQTPRYLIKTRGQQVTLSCSPISGHRSVSWYQQTPGQGLQFLFEYFSETQRNKGNFPGRFSGRQFSNSRSEMNVSTLELGDSALYLCASSGGGDGTEAFFGQGTRLTVV.